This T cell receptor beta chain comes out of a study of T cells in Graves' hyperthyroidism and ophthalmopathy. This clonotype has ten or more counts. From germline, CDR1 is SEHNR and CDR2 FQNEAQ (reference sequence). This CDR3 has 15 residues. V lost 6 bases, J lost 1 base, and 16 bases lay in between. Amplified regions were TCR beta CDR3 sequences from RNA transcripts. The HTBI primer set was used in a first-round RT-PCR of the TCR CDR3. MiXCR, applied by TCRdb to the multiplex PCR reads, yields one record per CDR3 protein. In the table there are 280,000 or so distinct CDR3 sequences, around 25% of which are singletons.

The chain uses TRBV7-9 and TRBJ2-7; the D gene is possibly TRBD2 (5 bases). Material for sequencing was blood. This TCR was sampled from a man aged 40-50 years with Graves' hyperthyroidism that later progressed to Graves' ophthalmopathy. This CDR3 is CASSSSAGLSYEQYF. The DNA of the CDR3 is TGTGCCAGCAGTTCGAGCGCGGGCCTTTCCTACGAGCAGTACTTC.